These 16 T cell receptor beta chains were all obtained from the same sample, sequenced in a study of cytomegalovirus exposure and HLA in healthy donors. PCR employed 60 Vbeta and 13 Jbeta primers. Clones were read by immunoSEQ multiplex PCR, and TCRdb kept only the in-frame ones, dropping some. Of some 66,000 clones listed, over 70% are singletons. The sequenced sample consisted of PBMCs. These receptor sequences come from a man aged 55 to 70 in good health and CMV-seropositive.

This chain connects TRBV7-8 to TRBJ2-7; 10 positions match TRBD1. Looked up from germline, CDR1 is SGHVS and CDR2 is FQNEAQ. V lost 5 bases, J lost 4 bases, and 2 bases stayed unmatched. The CDR3 has 13 amino acids. The CDR3, as DNA: TGTGCCAGCAGCAAGGGACAGGGGTACGAGCAGTACTTC. This codes for CASSKGQGYEQYF.

The rearrangement joins TRBV27 to TRBJ1-2; 7 bases match TRBD1. CDR1 and CDR2 from the germline V gene are MNHEY and SMNVEV (reference sequence). V was clipped by 5 bases and J by 4 bases; unmatched bases: 4. The CDR3 runs to 13 residues. CDR3: CASSPRQGYGYTF. The CDR3 DNA reads as TGTGCCAGCAGTCCACGACAGGGCTATGGCTACACCTTC.

This clone was found a few times. This chain links TRBV4-1 with TRBJ1-1; D is perhaps TRBD1 (5 bases). This CDR3 is 15 amino acids long. In germline, CDR1 is MGHRA, CDR2 YSYEKL. The V gene lost 3 bases and the J gene lost 5 bases, with 16 bases spanning the gap. The CDR3 sequence is CASSQGQRRGTEAFF. In DNA, the CDR3 is TGCGCCAGCAGCCAGGGGCAGAGAAGGGGAACTGAAGCTTTCTTT.

The genes are TRBV4-1 and TRBJ2-1; maybe TRBD2 (5 bases). CDR1 is MGHRA and CDR2 is YSYEKL in the germline V gene. Trimming left V 0 bases short and J 9 bases short, with 9 bases between. This CDR3 has 13 amino acids. CDR3 nucleotides: TGCGCCAGCAGCCAAGATCTGAGGGTTGAGCAGTTCTTC. Protein product: CASSQDLRVEQFF.

This rearrangement joins TRBV5-1 to TRBJ2-7, with 7 bases matching TRBD1. The CDR3 runs to 13 residues. From germline, CDR1 is SGHRS and CDR2 YFSETQ. The V and J ends lost 2 bases and 5 bases, in that order; junction bases with no gene match: 4. CDR3 sequence (DNA): TGCGCCAGCAGCTTACCCGGACAGGACGAGCAGTACTTC. Residues: CASSLPGQDEQYF.

This sequence joins TRBV5-1 and TRBJ2-7; 7 bases agree with TRBD2. V gave up 4 bases and J gave up 0 bases; unmatched junction bases: 7. Germline assignment: CDR1 SGHRS and CDR2 YFSETQ. The CDR3 consists of 15 residues. The DNA of the CDR3 is TGCGCCAGCAGCCCGTGGGGGGGGAGCTCCTACGAGCAGTACTTC. Protein: CASSPWGGSSYEQYF.

This clone appeared once. Different DNA sequences within this sample yield the same CDR3. The chain joins TRBV27 to TRBJ1-5; a weak D match, TRBD1 (6 bases). The germline CDR1 and CDR2 sequences are MNHEY and SMNVEV (reference sequence). The CDR3 consists of 14 residues. V lost 4 bases to trimming and J lost 1 base, with 8 bases between them. The DNA of the CDR3 is TGTGCCAGCAGTTCCACAGGGAGCAATCAGCCCCAGCATTTT. It encodes CASSSTGSNQPQHF.

This clone appeared a single time. The rearrangement joins TRBV6-5 to TRBJ1-5, with D possibly TRBD1 on 6 matching bases. The CDR3 loop spans 14 amino acids. Germline assignment: CDR1 MNHEY and CDR2 SVGAGI. Trimming removed 6 bases at V and 5 bases at J, with 14 bases between. The CDR3 spells CASSEGGGYQPQHF. The CDR3 bases are TGTGCCAGCAGCGAGGGAGGGGGTTATCAGCCCCAGCATTTT.

The chain uses TRBV5-5 and TRBJ1-5; tentatively, D is TRBD1 (6 bases). Trimming removed 2 bases from V and 5 bases from J, with 17 bases in between. CDR3 length equals 16 residues. Germline V CDR1 and CDR2: SGHKS, YYEKEE (reference sequence). The CDR3 is CASSFRQAVGDQPQHF. CDR3 nucleotide sequence: TGTGCCAGCAGCTTTCGACAGGCGGTGGGGGATCAGCCCCAGCATTTT.

The chain carries TRBV10-1 and TRBJ2-1; 10 bases agree with TRBD2. This CDR3 spans 16 amino acids. Germline values: CDR1 WNHNN, CDR2 SYGVQD (reference sequence). J was trimmed by 0 bases and V by 4 bases; bases with no gene match: 3. The CDR3 DNA is TGCGCCAGCAGTGCCCGACTAGCGGGCTCCTACAATGAGCAGTTCTTC. It translates to CASSARLAGSYNEQFF.

J is TRBJ2-7 and V is TRBV6-1; possible D gene TRBD2, 6 bases. Germline V gene sequence: CDR1 MNHNS, CDR2 SASEGT. Trimming stripped 1 base from V and 2 bases from J, with 18 bases between. The length of the CDR3 is 17 residues. The CDR3 sequence is CASSEGFGSGKPYEQYF. The DNA of the CDR3 is TGTGCCAGCAGTGAAGGATTCGGGAGCGGAAAACCCTACGAGCAGTACTTC.

This chain links TRBV21-1 with TRBJ2-7; the D segment call TRBD1 is taken from the table without a DNA check. TRBV21-1 corresponds to a pseudogene. This CDR3 is 14 amino acids long. The CDR3 DNA reads as TGTGCCAGCAGCAAAGAGGGGGACTCCTACGAGCAGTACTTC. It is translated as CASSKEGDSYEQYF.

The CDR3 region is CASSFSLRGGNYNEQFF. The CDR3 DNA is TGTGCCAGCAGCTTCTCTTTGCGCGGAGGAAACTACAATGAGCAGTTCTTC. The chain recombines TRBV5-8 with TRBJ2-1; D might be TRBD2 (5 bases). The V gene lost 2 bases and the J gene lost 3 bases, with 18 bases spanning the gap. The CDR3 spans 17 residues. Germline lookup yields CDR1 SGHTS and CDR2 YDEGEE.

CDR3 nucleotides: TGTGCCAGCAGCCCAACTAGCGGGGGGGCCTGGGAGACCCAGTACTTC. It encodes CASSPTSGGAWETQYF. The rearrangement joins TRBV9 to TRBJ2-5; 13 nucleotides align to TRBD2. The length of the CDR3 is 16 residues. Trimming took 4 bases from V and 5 from J; bases not matched to a gene: 8. Germline V lookup: CDR1 SGDLS, CDR2 YYNGEE.

V usage is TRBV5-6 and J usage is TRBJ2-3; TRBD2 matches 10 bases. After removal of 4 bases from V and 2 bases from J, the junction contained 7 bases not matched to a gene. The CDR3 is 16 amino acids. Germline V gene data show CDR1 as SGHDT and CDR2 as YYEEEE. DNA of the CDR3: TGTGCCAGCAGCCGCCGGACTAGCGGCTTCACAGATACGCAGTATTTT. Its translation is CASSRRTSGFTDTQYF.

A remark on this clone: The junction does not match germline at one end; this may be a read error. CDR3 in amino acids: CSSSLVGPPPLGGETQYF. DNA of the CDR3: TGTTCCAGCAGCTTAGTTGGTCCGCCTCCCCTGGGGGGGGAGACCCAGTACTTC. The gene calls are TRBV7-9 and TRBJ2-5; 7 bases agree with TRBD2. The V gene's germline CDR1 is SEHNR and CDR2 FQNEAQ (reference sequence). The CDR3 has 18 amino acids.